Listed below are T cell receptor beta chains from one sample, sequenced in a study of blood T cell repertoires in COVID-19. Measured with immunoSEQ multiplex PCR; TCRdb has only the in-frame clones, and not every one. The sample includes 200,000 to 250,000 clones, about 79% of them seen just once. Material for sequencing was PBMCs or T cells enriched from blood (not recorded which). Receptor source: a woman aged 55-70 years who had recovered from COVID-19. Each CDR3 is given with its conserved first and last residue. The order of the fields is D gene, clone size, J gene, V gene, CDR3 DNA, CDR3 protein. D genes are given only for firm matches. Rows give clone size only sometimes, using once, few, many, or a class for an expanded clone.

d_gene: TRBD1
abundance: NA
j_gene: TRBJ1-2
v_gene: TRBV5-4
CDR3nt: TGTGCCAGCAGCTTGGGGGACAGGGAATTCGGTGGCTACACCTTC
CDR3aa: CASSLGDREFGGYTF

d_gene: NA
abundance: NA
j_gene: TRBJ2-2
v_gene: TRBV13
CDR3nt: TGTGCCAGCAGCTTATCGGGTACCGGGGAGCTGTTTTTT
CDR3aa: CASSLSGTGELFF

d_gene: NA
abundance: NA
j_gene: TRBJ2-7
v_gene: TRBV7-2
CDR3nt: TGTGCCAGCAGCATGACAGCCTACGAGCAGTACTTC
CDR3aa: CASSMTAYEQYF

d_gene: TRBD1
abundance: NA
j_gene: TRBJ1-6
v_gene: TRBV29-1
CDR3nt: TGCGTCGTTATGACAGGGAACAATTCACCCCTCCACTTT
CDR3aa: CVVMTGNNSPLHF

d_gene: NA
abundance: NA
j_gene: TRBJ1-4
v_gene: TRBV7-9
CDR3nt: TGTGCCAGCAGCTTAGGAGCGGTGAGGAATAATGAAAAACTGTTTTTT
CDR3aa: CASSLGAVRNNEKLFF

d_gene: NA
abundance: NA
j_gene: TRBJ1-1
v_gene: TRBV5-7
CDR3nt: TGTGCCAGCAGCCTGGACAGATCCGCGAACACTGAAGCTTTCTTT
CDR3aa: CASSLDRSANTEAFF

d_gene: NA
abundance: NA
j_gene: TRBJ1-6
v_gene: TRBV7-9
CDR3nt: TGTGCCAGCAGCTTAACACAGGCCGGCTATTCACCCCTCCACTTT
CDR3aa: CASSLTQAGYSPLHF

d_gene: NA
abundance: NA
j_gene: TRBJ2-6
v_gene: TRBV5-7
CDR3nt: TGTGCCAGCAGCTTGCAATCTGGGGCCAACGTCCTGACTTTC
CDR3aa: CASSLQSGANVLTF

d_gene: NA
abundance: NA
j_gene: TRBJ2-5
v_gene: TRBV19
CDR3nt: TGTGCCAGTAGTATAGATCGAGGGCAAGAGACCCAGTACTTC
CDR3aa: CASSIDRGQETQYF

d_gene: TRBD1
abundance: NA
j_gene: TRBJ2-7
v_gene: TRBV18
CDR3nt: TGTGCCAGCTCAGGGGACAGGGGATACGAGCAGTACTTC
CDR3aa: CASSGDRGYEQYF

d_gene: TRBD2
abundance: once
j_gene: TRBJ2-5
v_gene: TRBV14
CDR3nt: TGTGCCAGCAGCGCCGGGACTACGAACCTCCCGTACTTC
CDR3aa: CASSAGTTNLPYF

d_gene: TRBD2
abundance: NA
j_gene: TRBJ2-2
v_gene: TRBV9
CDR3nt: TGTGCCAGCAAGCGGGGGCCTAACACCGGGGAGCTGTTTTTT
CDR3aa: CASKRGPNTGELFF

d_gene: NA
abundance: NA
j_gene: TRBJ1-6
v_gene: TRBV10-3
CDR3nt: TGTGCCATCAGTGGGGGTGGACAGTCGAGCTCCTATAATTCACCCCTCCACTTT
CDR3aa: CAISGGGQSSSYNSPLHF

d_gene: TRBD1
abundance: NA
j_gene: TRBJ1-1
v_gene: TRBV27
CDR3nt: TGTGCCAGCTCACAGGGGGCGGGGACTGAAGCTTTCTTT
CDR3aa: CASSQGAGTEAFF

d_gene: NA
abundance: NA
j_gene: TRBJ2-7
v_gene: TRBV7-2
CDR3nt: TGTGCCAGCAGCTTAGAAAACAGGGACGAGCAGTACTTC
CDR3aa: CASSLENRDEQYF

d_gene: TRBD1
abundance: NA
j_gene: TRBJ1-1
v_gene: TRBV19
CDR3nt: TGTGCCAGTAGTTCCTTTAGACAGGGAGAGACTGAAGCTTTCTTT
CDR3aa: CASSSFRQGETEAFF

d_gene: TRBD1
abundance: NA
j_gene: TRBJ1-3
v_gene: TRBV7-4
CDR3nt: TGTGCCAGCAGCCCTGACAGGGGGACACGAAACACCATATATTTT
CDR3aa: CASSPDRGTRNTIYF

d_gene: TRBD1
abundance: few
j_gene: TRBJ1-5
v_gene: TRBV10-3
CDR3nt: TGTGCCATCAGCCCGGACAGGGAGGGTCAGCCCCAGCATTTT
CDR3aa: CAISPDREGQPQHF

d_gene: TRBD1
abundance: NA
j_gene: TRBJ2-5
v_gene: TRBV2
CDR3nt: TGTGCCAGCAGCCAGGACAGGGGGCACGAGACCCAGTACTTC
CDR3aa: CASSQDRGHETQYF

d_gene: NA
abundance: NA
j_gene: TRBJ1-2
v_gene: TRBV12-3/TRBV12-4
CDR3nt: TGTGCCAGCACTCAAGGTGGGAGCCTGGGCTACACCTTC
CDR3aa: CASTQGGSLGYTF

d_gene: TRBD1
abundance: NA
j_gene: TRBJ1-2
v_gene: TRBV7-3
CDR3nt: TGTGCCAGCAGCCCCGGGACAGGAGGGGGTGGCTACACCTTC
CDR3aa: CASSPGTGGGGYTF

d_gene: NA
abundance: NA
j_gene: TRBJ2-3
v_gene: TRBV6-4
CDR3nt: TGTGCCAGCAGTGACAGGGGTTCCAGCACAGATACGCAGTATTTT
CDR3aa: CASSDRGSSTDTQYF

d_gene: NA
abundance: NA
j_gene: TRBJ2-5
v_gene: TRBV5-1
CDR3nt: TGCGCCAGCAGTGCCAGCGGCTCTGGGGAGACCCAGTACTTC
CDR3aa: CASSASGSGETQYF

d_gene: NA
abundance: NA
j_gene: TRBJ2-5
v_gene: TRBV21-1
CDR3nt: TGTGCCAGCAGAGACAGCCAGCAAGAGACCCAGTACTTC
CDR3aa: CASRDSQQETQYF

d_gene: TRBD1
abundance: NA
j_gene: TRBJ2-7
v_gene: TRBV28
CDR3nt: TGTGCCAGCATCGACAGGGAAATTAGTTCCTACGAGCAGTACTTC
CDR3aa: CASIDREISSYEQYF

d_gene: NA
abundance: NA
j_gene: TRBJ2-7
v_gene: TRBV6-5
CDR3nt: TGTGCCAGCAGTTACTCGAGAGGGAACGGAGGCGAGCAGTACTTC
CDR3aa: CASSYSRGNGGEQYF

d_gene: NA
abundance: few
j_gene: TRBJ1-4
v_gene: TRBV7-2
CDR3nt: TGTGCCAGCAGCCGGGACTCAACTAATGAAAAACTGTTTTTT
CDR3aa: CASSRDSTNEKLFF

d_gene: TRBD1
abundance: NA
j_gene: TRBJ1-1
v_gene: TRBV27
CDR3nt: TGTGCCAGCAGTCTCCGACAGGGGACCACTGAAGCTTTCTTT
CDR3aa: CASSLRQGTTEAFF

d_gene: TRBD1
abundance: NA
j_gene: TRBJ1-2
v_gene: TRBV3-1/TRBV3-2
CDR3nt: TGTGCCAGCAGCCTCGGGACAGGGCGCTATGGCTACACCTTC
CDR3aa: CASSLGTGRYGYTF

d_gene: NA
abundance: NA
j_gene: TRBJ2-1
v_gene: TRBV30
CDR3nt: TGTGCCTGGAGTGCACACCGGGACTCGAGGTTCTTC
CDR3aa: CAWSAHRDSRFF

d_gene: TRBD2
abundance: NA
j_gene: TRBJ2-1
v_gene: TRBV7-2
CDR3nt: TGTGCCAGCAGCATTACTAGCGGGAGCGTGAATGAGCAGTTCTTC
CDR3aa: CASSITSGSVNEQFF

d_gene: NA
abundance: NA
j_gene: TRBJ1-5
v_gene: TRBV1
CDR3nt: TGCACCAGCAGCCTACGGGACAGACCGCAATCAGCCCAGCATTTT
CDR3aa: CTSSLRDRPQSAQHF

d_gene: NA
abundance: NA
j_gene: TRBJ1-5
v_gene: TRBV18
CDR3nt: TGTGCCAGCTCACCACTGGGGGCACGGCCCCAGCATTTT
CDR3aa: CASSPLGARPQHF

d_gene: NA
abundance: NA
j_gene: TRBJ1-2
v_gene: TRBV7-2
CDR3nt: TGTGCCAGCAGCTTAGGGTTCGGGAGCTATGGCTACACCTTC
CDR3aa: CASSLGFGSYGYTF

d_gene: NA
abundance: few
j_gene: TRBJ1-5
v_gene: TRBV3-1/TRBV3-2
CDR3nt: TGTGCCAGCAGCCAAGAGAGCGGAGTACAGCCCCAGCATTTT
CDR3aa: CASSQESGVQPQHF

d_gene: NA
abundance: NA
j_gene: TRBJ1-5
v_gene: TRBV28
CDR3nt: TGTGCCAGCAGAGCTGTGGAGCTAGACCAGCCCCAGCATTTT
CDR3aa: CASRAVELDQPQHF

d_gene: NA
abundance: NA
j_gene: TRBJ1-2
v_gene: TRBV24-1
CDR3nt: TGTGCCACCAGTGATCGGAGTTCGGCTGGCTACACCTTC
CDR3aa: CATSDRSSAGYTF

d_gene: TRBD1
abundance: NA
j_gene: TRBJ2-5
v_gene: TRBV24-1
CDR3nt: TGTGCCACCAGTGACCCGACAGGGGGAGAGACCCAGTACTTC
CDR3aa: CATSDPTGGETQYF

d_gene: NA
abundance: NA
j_gene: TRBJ1-1
v_gene: TRBV12-3/TRBV12-4
CDR3nt: TGTGCCAGCAGTCCCGGACAGATAACTGAAGCTTTCTTT
CDR3aa: CASSPGQITEAFF

d_gene: NA
abundance: NA
j_gene: TRBJ1-2
v_gene: TRBV5-4
CDR3nt: TGTGCCAGCAGACGTCCTGGAGCGTATGGCTACACCTTC
CDR3aa: CASRRPGAYGYTF

d_gene: TRBD1
abundance: few
j_gene: TRBJ1-2
v_gene: TRBV6-5
CDR3nt: TGTGCCAGCGAAGACCTCGGACAGGTCTATGGCTACACCTTC
CDR3aa: CASEDLGQVYGYTF

d_gene: NA
abundance: NA
j_gene: TRBJ2-3
v_gene: TRBV21-1
CDR3nt: TGTGCCAGCAGCAAGATATCAGCGGTTAGAGTAGATACGCAGTATTTT
CDR3aa: CASSKISAVRVDTQYF

d_gene: NA
abundance: few
j_gene: TRBJ1-1
v_gene: TRBV6-5
CDR3nt: TGTGCCAGCAGTTTTTCAGGGAACACTGAAGCTTTCTTT
CDR3aa: CASSFSGNTEAFF

d_gene: TRBD1
abundance: NA
j_gene: TRBJ1-4
v_gene: TRBV19
CDR3nt: TGTGCCAGTAGGGTCCGAGGGGGCGCAGTTGAAAAACTGTTTTTT
CDR3aa: CASRVRGGAVEKLFF

d_gene: NA
abundance: NA
j_gene: TRBJ1-2
v_gene: TRBV3-1/TRBV3-2
CDR3nt: TGTGCCAGCAGCCAAGATGGTCGGGTTGTTGGCTACACCTTC
CDR3aa: CASSQDGRVVGYTF

d_gene: NA
abundance: NA
j_gene: TRBJ1-2
v_gene: TRBV29-1
CDR3nt: TGCAGCGTTGAAGATGGGCAGGGGATTGCGGGCTACACCTTC
CDR3aa: CSVEDGQGIAGYTF

d_gene: TRBD1
abundance: NA
j_gene: TRBJ2-3
v_gene: TRBV3-1/TRBV3-2
CDR3nt: TGTGCCAGCAGCTCCCGACAGGGTCCTCGCACAGATACGCAGTATTTT
CDR3aa: CASSSRQGPRTDTQYF